This T cell receptor beta chain was sequenced during a study of shared T cell receptors in the human thymus. The V gene end was trimmed by 4 bases and the J gene end by 4 bases; junction bases not matched to a gene: 15. CDR1 and CDR2 from the germline V gene are SGHRS and YFSETQ. The CDR3 contains 17 residues. Some clones are missing from TCRdb's copy, which holds only in-frame ones; the method was immunoSEQ multiplex PCR. This table holds 720,000 or so clones, 70% to 90% found once. The sample was also reused in another study, on human thymus T cells. This second study says: Donor material was obtained from healthy Finnish infants undergoing corrective surgery for congenital heart defects. Resections that were taken during corrective heart surgery supplied the thymus tissue. Gene usage (both V and J) appeared biased in thymic and blood repertoires. There were highly overlapping thymic repertoires among unrelated individuals, as related research reported.

The gene calls are TRBV5-1 and TRBJ2-5; TRBD2 matches at 8 bases. The receptor's source is a girl less than two years old with a congenital heart defect. The sequencing input was thymocytes. The CDR3 loop reads CASSHRAGAGRGETQYF. As DNA, the CDR3 is TGCGCCAGCAGCCACAGAGCGGGGGCAGGTCGTGGAGAGACCCAGTACTTC.